This entry concerns a single T cell receptor beta chain. Each cell subset's genomic DNA was divided evenly among several immunoSEQ plates. This table comes from immunoSEQ multiplex PCR, and its TCRdb copy is limited to in-frame clones, with some not included. The data show over 750,000 clones, approximately 97% seen once. This sample is part of a study of shared clonotypes between healthy human individuals. CD45RO-negative CD8 cells positively selected for CCR7 made up the naive population, which excluded terminally differentiated effector memory CD45RA+ cells. The sequenced sample was naive CD8+ T cells sorted from blood. This TCR derives from a man younger than 45 in good health.

The CDR3 region has the DNA TGTGCCAGCAGTTTATCGCTTAGCGGAGCCTACGAGCAGTACTTC. It yields the protein CASSLSLSGAYEQYF. The V call is TRBV27, the J call TRBJ2-7; maybe TRBD2 (6 bases). Germline CDR1 is MNHEY and CDR2 is SMNVEV (reference sequence). V shed 0 bases and J shed 2 bases, with 11 bases lying between them. CDR3 length equals 15 residues.